Shown below are 7 T cell receptor beta chains from a single sample sequenced in a study of blood T cell repertoires in COVID-19. Produced via immunoSEQ multiplex PCR; TCRdb's table is partial and in-frame only. The table includes 200,000 or so clones, almost 80% detected once. Sequences were obtained from peripheral blood. The receptors stem from a man aged 55 to 69 with active or convalescent COVID-19.

This chain connects TRBV10-1 to TRBJ2-1; unclear D gene. The germline V and J ends were trimmed by 2 bases and 5 bases, with 7 bases remaining between them. Germline CDR1 reads WNHNN; CDR2 reads SYGVQD (reference sequence). CDR3 length: 13 residues. The DNA of the CDR3 is TGCGCCAGCAGTGAGCCTAGAAACAATGAGCAGTTCTTC. The encoded protein is CASSEPRNNEQFF.

The CDR3 region is CASRVIAGGELGANVLTF. DNA for the CDR3: TGTGCAAGTCGCGTTATAGCGGGAGGCGAACTTGGGGCCAACGTCCTGACTTTC. This rearrangement joins TRBV12-2 to TRBJ2-6; no DNA check was done on the table's D call, TRBD2. TRBV12-2 is labeled a pseudogene. This CDR3 has 18 amino acids.

The V gene is TRBV18, the J gene TRBJ1-3, with a weak D call TRBD1 (6 bases). Germline assignment: CDR1 KGHSH and CDR2 LQKENI. The CDR3 loop spans 15 amino acids. Trimming cost V 2 bases and J 0 bases, with 8 bases left between them. In nucleotides, the CDR3 is TGTGCCAGCTCACCAACAGGGACCTCTGGAAACACCATATATTTT. The encoded protein is CASSPTGTSGNTIYF.

This clone was observed a few times. The V and J genes are TRBV7-3 and TRBJ1-1; perhaps TRBD1 as D (6 bases). Germline CDR1 reads SGHTA; CDR2 reads FQGTGA. The length of the CDR3 is 16 residues. Trimming stripped 1 base from V and 1 base from J, with 13 bases between. The CDR3 DNA reads TGTGCCAGCAGCTTAATGGCAGGGGCTGGGAACACTGAAGCTTTCTTT. This gives the protein CASSLMAGAGNTEAFF.

This chain links TRBV19 with TRBJ2-2; 10 positions match TRBD1. J lost 5 bases, V lost 4 bases, and 10 bases had no gene match. The CDR3 sequence is 17 residues long. Germline V lookup: CDR1 LNHDA, CDR2 SQIVND (reference sequence). The CDR3, as DNA: TGTGCCAGTAGTAGATGGACAGGGGGTTTCGGGACCGGGGAGCTGTTTTTT. Its translation: CASSRWTGGFGTGELFF.

The chain joins TRBV3-1 (or the pseudogene TRBV3-2) to TRBJ2-7, with D possibly matching TRBD2 (6 bases). CDR1 is LGHDT, CDR2 YNNKEL, per germline (reference sequence). The V gene lost 5 bases and the J gene lost 2 bases, with 19 bases spanning the gap. The CDR3 loop spans 16 amino acids. The CDR3 protein is CASSSKRVASPYEQYF. CDR3 nucleotides: TGTGCCAGCAGCTCGAAGCGGGTCGCTTCCCCCTACGAGCAGTACTTC.

The rearrangement joins TRBV19 to TRBJ2-1, with D perhaps matching TRBD2 (7 bases). The CDR3 loop spans 14 amino acids. V lost 4 bases, J lost 10 bases, and 17 bases lay in between. CDR1 and CDR2 (germline): LNHDA, SQIVND (reference sequence). CDR3 sequence (DNA): TGTGCCAGTAGTAGGGGGGGGCGCCTGTGGGAGCAGTTCTTC. Translated: CASSRGGRLWEQFF.